The rows below give T cell receptor beta chains drawn from one sample of a study of shared clonotypes between healthy human individuals. Generated by immunoSEQ multiplex PCR, the TCRdb table keeps only in-frame clones and is missing some. The sample holds 500,000 to 550,000 clones, 95% to 97% seen once. The sample was naive CD4+ T cells sorted from blood. The receptors were sampled from a woman aged 25 to 39 in good health. Each CDR3 is given with its conserved first and last residue. A D gene is named only where the DNA matches it firmly. Not all rows give a size; the values are once, few, many and, for expanded clones, a class.

TGTGCCAGCAGTTACTCGAGGCTCACAGATACGCAGTATTTT,CASSYSRLTDTQYF,-,TRBJ2-3,TRBV6-6,-
TGTGCCAGCAGGGCCAACCGGGGCGAAGAGACCCAGTACTTC,CASRANRGEETQYF,-,TRBJ2-5,TRBV6-1,-
TGCGCCAGCAGCCCGGGACTAGCGGAGAACACCGGGGAGCTGTTTTTT,CASSPGLAENTGELFF,TRBD2,TRBJ2-2,TRBV5-1,-
TGTGCCAGCTCAGCGATTCTTGAGGGCAATCAGCCCCAGCATTTT,CASSAILEGNQPQHF,-,TRBJ1-5,TRBV18,once
TGTGCCAGCAGCTCGGGGGCAGGGGGCTTGGCTTTCTTT,CASSSGAGGLAFF,TRBD1,TRBJ1-1,TRBV28,-
TGTGCCACCAGCAGAGGCGATAGAGCCTACAATGAGCAGTTCTTC,CATSRGDRAYNEQFF,-,TRBJ2-1,TRBV15,-
TGTGCCAGCAGTACGGGACTCCGGGAGCAGTTCTTC,CASSTGLREQFF,-,TRBJ2-1,TRBV2,-
TGTGCCAGCAGCTCTAGAGATGTAGAGCAGTACTTC,CASSSRDVEQYF,-,TRBJ2-7,TRBV7-9,once
TGTGCCAGCAGCGACCGGGACAGGATCCTCTACGAGCAGTACTTC,CASSDRDRILYEQYF,TRBD1,TRBJ2-7,TRBV5-6,-
TGTGCCAGCAGCTTTGGGACAGCTGACAGGCGGACCGGGGAGCTGTTTTTT,CASSFGTADRRTGELFF,TRBD1,TRBJ2-2,TRBV7-8,-
TGCAGCGTTTCGGGGGGGAGAGTGGTCCACGAGCAGTACTTC,CSVSGGRVVHEQYF,TRBD2,TRBJ2-7,TRBV29-1,-
TGTGCCAGCAGCTGGGACAGGGGCCAAAACATTCAGTACTTC,CASSWDRGQNIQYF,TRBD1,TRBJ2-4,TRBV5-5,-
TGTGCCATCAGGACTGGTTCTCTTAGCACAGATACGCAGTATTTT,CAIRTGSLSTDTQYF,-,TRBJ2-3,TRBV10-3,-
TGTGCCAGCAGTAATCAGGGTGTTGGGCCCCAGCATTTT,CASSNQGVGPQHF,-,TRBJ1-5,TRBV28,-
TGTGCCAGCAGCTTTTCCGGGACAGGGAGACACGAGCAGTACTTC,CASSFSGTGRHEQYF,TRBD1,TRBJ2-7,TRBV7-9,-
TGTGCCAGCAGTCAAAGCAATCAGCCCCAACATTTT,CASSQSNQPQHF,-,TRBJ1-5,TRBV28,-